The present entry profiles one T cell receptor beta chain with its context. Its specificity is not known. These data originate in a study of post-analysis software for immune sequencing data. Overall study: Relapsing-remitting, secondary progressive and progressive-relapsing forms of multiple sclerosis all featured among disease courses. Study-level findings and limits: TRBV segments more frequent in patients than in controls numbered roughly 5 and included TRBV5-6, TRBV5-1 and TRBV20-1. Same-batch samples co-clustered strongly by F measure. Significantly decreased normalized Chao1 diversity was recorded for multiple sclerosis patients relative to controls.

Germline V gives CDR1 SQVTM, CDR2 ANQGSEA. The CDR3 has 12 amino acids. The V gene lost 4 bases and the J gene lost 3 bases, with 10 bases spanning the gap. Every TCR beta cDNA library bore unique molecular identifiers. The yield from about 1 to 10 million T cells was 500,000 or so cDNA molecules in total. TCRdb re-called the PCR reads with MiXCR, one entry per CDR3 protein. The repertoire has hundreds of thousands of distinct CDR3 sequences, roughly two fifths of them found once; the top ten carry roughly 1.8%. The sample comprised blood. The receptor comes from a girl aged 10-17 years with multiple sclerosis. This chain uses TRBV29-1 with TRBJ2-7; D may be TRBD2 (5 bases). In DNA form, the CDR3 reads TGCAGCGTTGGGACTGCTGGCTACGAGCAGTACTTC. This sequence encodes CSVGTAGYEQYF.